Below, 7 T cell receptor beta chains from the same sample are listed, as sequenced in a study of cytomegalovirus exposure and HLA in healthy donors. Primers: 60 Vbeta forward and 13 Jbeta reverse. TCRdb keeps only in-frame clones here, not all; method: immunoSEQ multiplex PCR. The profile shows 150,000 or so clones, roughly 73% of them singletons. Specimen: PBMCs. The receptor source for this set is a woman in her late teens or twenties in good health and CMV-seronegative.

This clone has more than one count but fewer than ten. The chain uses TRBV13 and TRBJ2-7, with TRBD2 matching 10 bases. Germline V gene data show CDR1 as PRHDT and CDR2 as FYEKMQ (reference sequence). The V segment lost 3 bases and the J segment 6 bases; nucleotides outside the gene matches: 8. This CDR3 is 15 amino acids long. The CDR3 coding sequence is TGTGCCAGCAGCTTTAGCGGGGGGAGCAATCCCGAGCAGTACTTC. Translating it yields CASSFSGGSNPEQYF.

The genes are TRBV9 and TRBJ2-1; 11 bases are a match to TRBD2. The ends lost 6 bases at V and 7 bases at J; junction bases unmatched: 9. CDR1 and CDR2 (germline): SGDLS, YYNGEE. There are 15 residues in the CDR3. In nucleotides, the CDR3 is TGTGCCAGCAACCGAATAGCGGGGGGGCCGAATGAGCAGTTCTTC. Encoded protein: CASNRIAGGPNEQFF.

This chain joins TRBV4-3 and TRBJ2-2; 9 bases match TRBD2. J lost 0 bases, V lost 2 bases, and 13 bases had no gene match. Germline V CDR1 and CDR2: LGHNA, YSLEER. This CDR3 has 20 residues. The CDR3, as DNA: TGCGCCAGCAGCCAACAGCTAGCGGGAATGGTGGGGGCGAACACCGGGGAGCTGTTTTTT. It codes for CASSQQLAGMVGANTGELFF.

This chain links TRBV7-2 with TRBJ1-1; no clear D gene. Germline V gene data show CDR1 as SGHTA and CDR2 as FQGNSA. CDR3 length: 14 amino acids. Trimming stripped 0 bases from V and 0 bases from J, with 5 bases between. CDR3 sequence (DNA): TGTGCCAGCAGCTTAGCCGTTATGAACACTGAAGCTTTCTTT. It is translated as CASSLAVMNTEAFF.

The chain uses TRBV7-2 and TRBJ2-5, with no clear D. Germline loops: CDR1 SGHTA, CDR2 FQGNSA. Between the trimmed V and J ends, which lost 3 bases and 3 bases, there was a span of 17 bases. The CDR3 totals 16 residues. The CDR3 reads CASSFGVCRCEETQYF. The CDR3 DNA reads as TGTGCCAGCAGCTTTGGAGTTTGCAGATGTGAAGAGACCCAGTACTTC.

The rearrangement links TRBV6-5 to TRBJ1-1; 8 bases match TRBD1. Germline CDR1 reads MNHEY; CDR2 reads SVGAGI. V lost 5 bases, J lost 1 base, and 3 bases stayed unmatched. CDR3 length equals 14 residues. The CDR3 protein is CASSAGTGNTEAFF. DNA of the CDR3: TGTGCCAGCAGTGCCGGGACAGGGAACACTGAAGCTTTCTTT.

The chain recombines TRBV29-1 with TRBJ2-3, with D possibly being TRBD1 (6 bases). Germline CDR1 is SQVTM and CDR2 is ANQGSEA. With 1 base removed from V and 0 bases from J, the gap between germline ends came to 17 bases. This CDR3 has 17 amino acids. CDR3 bases: TGCAGCGTTGAAGTAATAGAGGGACACAAAAGCACAGATACGCAGTATTTT. It translates to CSVEVIEGHKSTDTQYF.